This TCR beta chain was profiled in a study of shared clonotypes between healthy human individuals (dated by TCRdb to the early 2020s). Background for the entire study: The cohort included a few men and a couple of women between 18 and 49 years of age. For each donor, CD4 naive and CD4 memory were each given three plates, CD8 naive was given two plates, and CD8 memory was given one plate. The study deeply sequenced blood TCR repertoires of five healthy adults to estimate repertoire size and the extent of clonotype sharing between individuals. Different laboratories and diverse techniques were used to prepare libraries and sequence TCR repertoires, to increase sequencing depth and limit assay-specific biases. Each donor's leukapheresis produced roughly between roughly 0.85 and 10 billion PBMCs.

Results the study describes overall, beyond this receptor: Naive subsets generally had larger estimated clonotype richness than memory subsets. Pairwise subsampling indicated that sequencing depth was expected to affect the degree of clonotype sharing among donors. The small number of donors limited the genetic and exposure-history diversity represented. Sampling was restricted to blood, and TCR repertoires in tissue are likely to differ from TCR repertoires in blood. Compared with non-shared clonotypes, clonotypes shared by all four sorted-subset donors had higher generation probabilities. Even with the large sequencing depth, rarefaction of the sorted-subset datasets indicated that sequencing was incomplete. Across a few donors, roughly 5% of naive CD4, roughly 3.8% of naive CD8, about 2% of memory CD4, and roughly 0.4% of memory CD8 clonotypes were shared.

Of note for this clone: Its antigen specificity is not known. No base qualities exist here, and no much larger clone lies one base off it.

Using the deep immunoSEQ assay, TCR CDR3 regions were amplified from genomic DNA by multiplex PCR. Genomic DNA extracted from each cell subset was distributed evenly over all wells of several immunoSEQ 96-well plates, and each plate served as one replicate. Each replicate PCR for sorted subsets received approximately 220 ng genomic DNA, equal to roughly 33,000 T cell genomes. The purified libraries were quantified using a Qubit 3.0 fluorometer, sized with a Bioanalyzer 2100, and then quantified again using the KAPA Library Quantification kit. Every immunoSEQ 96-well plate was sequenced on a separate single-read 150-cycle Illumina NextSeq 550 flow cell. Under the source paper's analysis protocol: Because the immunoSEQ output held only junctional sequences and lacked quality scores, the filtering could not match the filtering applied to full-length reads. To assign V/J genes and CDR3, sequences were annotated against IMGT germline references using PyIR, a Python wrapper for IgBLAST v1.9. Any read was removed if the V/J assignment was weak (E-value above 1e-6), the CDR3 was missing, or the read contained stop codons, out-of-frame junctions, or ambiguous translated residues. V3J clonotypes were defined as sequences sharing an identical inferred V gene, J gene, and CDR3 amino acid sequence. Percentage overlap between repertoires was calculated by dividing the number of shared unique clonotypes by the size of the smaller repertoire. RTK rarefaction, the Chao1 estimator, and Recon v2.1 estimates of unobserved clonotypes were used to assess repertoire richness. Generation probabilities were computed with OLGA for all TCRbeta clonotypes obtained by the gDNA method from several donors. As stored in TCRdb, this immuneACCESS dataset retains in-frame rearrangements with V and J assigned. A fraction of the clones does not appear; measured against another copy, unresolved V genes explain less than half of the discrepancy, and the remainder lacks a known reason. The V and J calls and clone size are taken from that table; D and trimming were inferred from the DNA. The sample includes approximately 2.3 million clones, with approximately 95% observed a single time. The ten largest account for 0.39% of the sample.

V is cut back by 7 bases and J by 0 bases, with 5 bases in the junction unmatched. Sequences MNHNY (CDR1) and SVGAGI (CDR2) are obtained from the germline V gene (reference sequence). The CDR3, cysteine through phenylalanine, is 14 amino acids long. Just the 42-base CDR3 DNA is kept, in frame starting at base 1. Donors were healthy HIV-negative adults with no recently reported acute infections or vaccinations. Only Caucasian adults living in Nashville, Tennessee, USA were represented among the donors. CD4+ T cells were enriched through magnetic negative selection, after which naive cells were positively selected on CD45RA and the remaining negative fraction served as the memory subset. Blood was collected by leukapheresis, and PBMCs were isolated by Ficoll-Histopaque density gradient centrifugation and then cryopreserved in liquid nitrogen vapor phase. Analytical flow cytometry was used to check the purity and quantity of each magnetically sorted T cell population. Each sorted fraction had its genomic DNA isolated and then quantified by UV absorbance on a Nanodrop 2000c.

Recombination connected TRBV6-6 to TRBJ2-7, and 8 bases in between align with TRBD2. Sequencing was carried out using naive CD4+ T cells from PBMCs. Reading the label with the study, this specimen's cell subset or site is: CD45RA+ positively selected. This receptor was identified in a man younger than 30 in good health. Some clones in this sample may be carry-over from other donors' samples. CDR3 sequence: CASTGAGVSYEQYF. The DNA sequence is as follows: TGTGCCAGCACCGGAGCGGGAGTCTCCTACGAGCAGTACTTC.